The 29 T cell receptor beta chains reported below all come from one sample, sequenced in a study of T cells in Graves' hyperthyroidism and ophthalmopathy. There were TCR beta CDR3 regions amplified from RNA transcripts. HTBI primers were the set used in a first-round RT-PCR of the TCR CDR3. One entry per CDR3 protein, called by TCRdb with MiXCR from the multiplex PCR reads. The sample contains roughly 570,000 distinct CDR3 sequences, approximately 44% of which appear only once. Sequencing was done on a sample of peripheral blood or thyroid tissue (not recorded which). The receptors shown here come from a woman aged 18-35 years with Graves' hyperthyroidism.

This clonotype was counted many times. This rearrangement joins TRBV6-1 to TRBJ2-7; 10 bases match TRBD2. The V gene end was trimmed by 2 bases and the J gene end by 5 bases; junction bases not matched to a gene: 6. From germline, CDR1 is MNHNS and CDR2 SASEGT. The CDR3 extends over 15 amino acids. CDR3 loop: CASSERAGGRDEQYF. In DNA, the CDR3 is TGTGCCAGCAGTGAAAGAGCGGGAGGGCGGGACGAGCAGTACTTC.

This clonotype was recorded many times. Here the CDR3 reads CASSLDPDRVEDLRAQYF. CDR3 DNA: TGTGCCAGCAGCTTGGATCCGGACAGGGTTGAGGATCTACGAGCGCAGTACTTC. The V call is TRBV5-8, the J call TRBJ2-7; 8 nucleotides align to TRBD1. Germline-derived CDR1 and CDR2 are SGHTS and YDEGEE. Unmatched junction bases numbered 20, after V lost 0 bases and J lost 9 bases. CDR3 length equals 18 residues.

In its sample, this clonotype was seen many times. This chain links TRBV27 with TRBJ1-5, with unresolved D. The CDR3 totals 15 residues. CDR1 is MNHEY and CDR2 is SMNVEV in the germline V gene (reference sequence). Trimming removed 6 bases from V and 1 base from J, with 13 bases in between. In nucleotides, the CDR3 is TGTGCCAGCAGCATCCGGGGAGTAAGCAATCAGCCCCAGCATTTT. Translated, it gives CASSIRGVSNQPQHF.

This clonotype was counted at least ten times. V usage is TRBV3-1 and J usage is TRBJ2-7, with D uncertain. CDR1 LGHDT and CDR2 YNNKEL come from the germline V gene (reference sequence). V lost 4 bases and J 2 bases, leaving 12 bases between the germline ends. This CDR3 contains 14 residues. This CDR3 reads CASSLGSRTYEQYF. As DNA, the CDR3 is TGTGCCAGCAGCCTCGGCAGCCGAACCTACGAGCAGTACTTC.

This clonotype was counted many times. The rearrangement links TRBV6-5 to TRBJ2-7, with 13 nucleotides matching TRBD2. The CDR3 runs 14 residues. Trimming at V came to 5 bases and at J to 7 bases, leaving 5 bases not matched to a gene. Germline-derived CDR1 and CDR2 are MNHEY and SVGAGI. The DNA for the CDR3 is TGTGCCAGCAGTGGGGGGACTAGCGGGATGGAGCAGTACTTC. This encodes CASSGGTSGMEQYF.

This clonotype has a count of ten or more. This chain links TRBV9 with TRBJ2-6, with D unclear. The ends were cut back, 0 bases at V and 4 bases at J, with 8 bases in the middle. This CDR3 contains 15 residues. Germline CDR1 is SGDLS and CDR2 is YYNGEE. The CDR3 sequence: CASSVAGVGANVLTF. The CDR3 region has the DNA TGTGCCAGCAGCGTAGCTGGCGTCGGGGCCAACGTCCTGACTTTC.

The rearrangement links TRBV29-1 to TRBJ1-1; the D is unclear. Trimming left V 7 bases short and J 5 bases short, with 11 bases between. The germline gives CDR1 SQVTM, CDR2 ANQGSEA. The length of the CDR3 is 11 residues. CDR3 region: CSGGLETEAFF. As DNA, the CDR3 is TGCAGCGGTGGGCTTGAGACTGAAGCTTTCTTT.

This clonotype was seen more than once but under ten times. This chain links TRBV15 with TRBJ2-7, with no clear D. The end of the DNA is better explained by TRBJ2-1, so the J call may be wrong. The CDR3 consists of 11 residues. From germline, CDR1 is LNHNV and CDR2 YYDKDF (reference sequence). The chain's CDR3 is CATSYLGEQFF. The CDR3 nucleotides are TGTGCCACCAGCTACCTGGGTGAGCAGTTCTTC.

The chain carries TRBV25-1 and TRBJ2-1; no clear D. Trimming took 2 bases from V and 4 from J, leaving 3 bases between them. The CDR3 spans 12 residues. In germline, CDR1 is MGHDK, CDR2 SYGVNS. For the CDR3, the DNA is TGTGCCAGCAGTGAACAATACAATGAGCAGTTCTTC. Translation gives CASSEQYNEQFF.

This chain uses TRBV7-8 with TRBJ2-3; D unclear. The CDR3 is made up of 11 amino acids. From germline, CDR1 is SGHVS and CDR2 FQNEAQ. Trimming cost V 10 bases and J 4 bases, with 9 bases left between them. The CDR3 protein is CATTFPDTQYF. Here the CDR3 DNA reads TGTGCCACAACTTTTCCAGATACGCAGTATTTT.

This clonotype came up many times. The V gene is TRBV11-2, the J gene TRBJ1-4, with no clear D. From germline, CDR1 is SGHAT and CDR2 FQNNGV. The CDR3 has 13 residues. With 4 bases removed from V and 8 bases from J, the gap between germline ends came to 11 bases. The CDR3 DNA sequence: TGTGCCAGCAGCTCCCCTCGGTCCGAAAAACTGTTTTTT. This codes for CASSSPRSEKLFF.

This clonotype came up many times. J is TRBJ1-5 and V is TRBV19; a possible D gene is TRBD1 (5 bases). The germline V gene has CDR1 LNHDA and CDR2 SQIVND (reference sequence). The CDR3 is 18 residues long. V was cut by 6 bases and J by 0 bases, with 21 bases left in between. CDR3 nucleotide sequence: TGTGCCAGTAGCGGCGGCAGGGCCCTGGCTTTTAGCAATCAGCCCCAGCATTTT. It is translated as CASSGGRALAFSNQPQHF.

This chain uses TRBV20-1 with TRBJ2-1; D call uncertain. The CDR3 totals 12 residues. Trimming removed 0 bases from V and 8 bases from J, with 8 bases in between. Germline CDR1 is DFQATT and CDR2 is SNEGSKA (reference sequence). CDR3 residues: CSARDYLHEQFF. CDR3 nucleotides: TGCAGTGCTAGAGATTATCTCCATGAGCAGTTCTTC.

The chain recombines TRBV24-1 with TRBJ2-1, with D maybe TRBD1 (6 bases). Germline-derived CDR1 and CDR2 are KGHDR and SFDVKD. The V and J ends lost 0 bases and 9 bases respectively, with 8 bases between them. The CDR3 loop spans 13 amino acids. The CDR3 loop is CATSDLQGGEQFF. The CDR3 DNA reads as TGTGCCACCAGTGATTTGCAAGGGGGTGAGCAGTTCTTC.

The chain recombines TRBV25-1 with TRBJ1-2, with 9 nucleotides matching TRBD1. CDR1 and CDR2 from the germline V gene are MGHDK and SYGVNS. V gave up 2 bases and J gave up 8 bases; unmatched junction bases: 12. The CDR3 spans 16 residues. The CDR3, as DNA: TGTGCCAGCAGTGAACCTTCCGTGGGACAGGGATCCGGCTACACCTTC. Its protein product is CASSEPSVGQGSGYTF.

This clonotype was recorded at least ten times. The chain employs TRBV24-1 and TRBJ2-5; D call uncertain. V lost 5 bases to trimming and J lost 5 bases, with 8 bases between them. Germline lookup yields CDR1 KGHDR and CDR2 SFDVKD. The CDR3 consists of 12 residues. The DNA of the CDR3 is TGTGCCACCAGTGCCGGGTTCGAGACCCAGTACTTC. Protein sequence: CATSAGFETQYF.

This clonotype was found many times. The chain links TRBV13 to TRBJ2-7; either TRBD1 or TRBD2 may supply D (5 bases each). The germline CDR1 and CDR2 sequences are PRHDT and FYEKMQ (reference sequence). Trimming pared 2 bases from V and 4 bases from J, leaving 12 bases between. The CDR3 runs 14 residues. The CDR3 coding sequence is TGTGCCAGCAGCTTACAGGGACCCCAATACGAGCAGTACTTC. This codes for CASSLQGPQYEQYF. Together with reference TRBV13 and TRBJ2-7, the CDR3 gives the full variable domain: AAGVIQSPRHLIKEKRETATLKCYPIPRHDTVYWYQQGPGQDPQFLISFYEKMQSDKGSIPDRFSAQQFSDYHSELNMSSLELGDSALYFCASSLQGPQYEQYFGPGTRLTVT.

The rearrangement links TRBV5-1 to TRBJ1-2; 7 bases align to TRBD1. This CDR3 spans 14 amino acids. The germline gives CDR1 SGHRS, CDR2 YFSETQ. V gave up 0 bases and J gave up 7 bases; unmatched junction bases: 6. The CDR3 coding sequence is TGCGCCAGCAGCTTGGGACAGGGAACCATTGGCTACACCTTC. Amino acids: CASSLGQGTIGYTF.

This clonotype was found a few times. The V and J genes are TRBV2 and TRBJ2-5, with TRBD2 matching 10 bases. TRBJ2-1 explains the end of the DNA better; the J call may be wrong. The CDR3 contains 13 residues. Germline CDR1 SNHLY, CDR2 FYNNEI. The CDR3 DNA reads TGTGCCAGCATGAGGACTAGCGGATTTGAGCAGTTCTTC. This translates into CASMRTSGFEQFF.

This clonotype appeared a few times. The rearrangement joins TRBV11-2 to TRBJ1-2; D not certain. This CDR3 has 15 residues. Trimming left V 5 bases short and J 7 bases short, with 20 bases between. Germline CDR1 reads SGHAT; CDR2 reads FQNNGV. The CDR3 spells CASSPPRGSSFGYTF. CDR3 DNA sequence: TGTGCCAGCAGCCCCCCCCGAGGGTCTTCGTTTGGCTACACCTTC.

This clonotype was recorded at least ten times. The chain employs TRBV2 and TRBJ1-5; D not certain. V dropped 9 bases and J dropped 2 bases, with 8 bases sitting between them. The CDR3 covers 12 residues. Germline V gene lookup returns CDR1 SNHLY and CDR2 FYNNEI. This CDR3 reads CASREGNQPQHF. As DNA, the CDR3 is TGTGCCAGTAGAGAAGGCAATCAGCCCCAGCATTTT.

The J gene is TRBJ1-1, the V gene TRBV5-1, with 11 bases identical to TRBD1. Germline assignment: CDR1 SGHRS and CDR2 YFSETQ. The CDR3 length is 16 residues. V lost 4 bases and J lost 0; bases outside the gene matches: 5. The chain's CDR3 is CASSGPGQGVNTEAFF. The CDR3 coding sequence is TGCGCCAGCAGCGGACCGGGACAGGGGGTGAACACTGAAGCTTTCTTT.

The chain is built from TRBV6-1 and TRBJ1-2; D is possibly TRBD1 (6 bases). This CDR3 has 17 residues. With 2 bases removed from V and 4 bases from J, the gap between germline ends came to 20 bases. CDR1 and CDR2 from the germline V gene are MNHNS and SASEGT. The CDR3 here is CASSESYRVARSYGYTF. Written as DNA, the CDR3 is TGTGCCAGCAGTGAATCTTACAGGGTAGCGCGCAGCTATGGCTACACCTTC.

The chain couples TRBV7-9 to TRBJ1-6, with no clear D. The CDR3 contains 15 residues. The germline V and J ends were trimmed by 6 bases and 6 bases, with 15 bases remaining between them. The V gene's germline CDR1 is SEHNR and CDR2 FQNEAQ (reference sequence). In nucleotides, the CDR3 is TGTGCCAGCAGTCCTTACTCGAACACTAATTCACCCCTCCACTTT. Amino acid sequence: CASSPYSNTNSPLHF.

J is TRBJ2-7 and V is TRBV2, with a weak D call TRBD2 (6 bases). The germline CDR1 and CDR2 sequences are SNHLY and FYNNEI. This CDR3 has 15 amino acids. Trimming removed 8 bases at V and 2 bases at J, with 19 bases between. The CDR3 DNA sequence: TGTGCCAGCGTTGTTGGGCGGGATGGGACCTACGAGCAGTACTTC. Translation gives CASVVGRDGTYEQYF. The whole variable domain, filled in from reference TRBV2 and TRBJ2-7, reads EPEVTQTPSHQVTQMGQEVILRCVPISNHLYFYWYRQILGQKVEFLVSFYNNEISEKSEIFDDQFSVERPDGSNFTLKIRSTKLEDSAMYFCASVVGRDGTYEQYFGPGTRLTVT.

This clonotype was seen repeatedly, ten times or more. This chain's CDR3 is CASSSGLATGELFF. The CDR3, as DNA: TGCGCCAGCAGCTCGGGACTCGCAACCGGGGAGCTGTTTTTT. The chain carries TRBV5-1 and TRBJ2-2; possible D gene TRBD2, 6 bases. From germline, CDR1 is SGHRS and CDR2 YFSETQ. Trimming took 3 bases from V and 5 from J, leaving 11 bases between them. This CDR3 spans 14 amino acids.

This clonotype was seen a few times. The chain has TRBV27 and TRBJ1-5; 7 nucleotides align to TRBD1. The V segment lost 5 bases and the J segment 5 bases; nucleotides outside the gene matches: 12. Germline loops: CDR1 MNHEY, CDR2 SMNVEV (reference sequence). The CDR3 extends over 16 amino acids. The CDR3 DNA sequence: TGTGCCAGCAGTGGGAAGACAGGGTCCCTTGATCAGCCCCAGCATTTT. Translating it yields CASSGKTGSLDQPQHF.

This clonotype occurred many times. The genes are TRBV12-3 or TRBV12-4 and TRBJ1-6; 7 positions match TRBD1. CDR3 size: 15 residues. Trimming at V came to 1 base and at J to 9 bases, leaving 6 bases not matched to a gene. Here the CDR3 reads CASSLVAGGSSPLHF. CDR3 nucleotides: TGTGCCAGCAGTTTAGTGGCAGGGGGGAGTTCACCCCTCCACTTT.

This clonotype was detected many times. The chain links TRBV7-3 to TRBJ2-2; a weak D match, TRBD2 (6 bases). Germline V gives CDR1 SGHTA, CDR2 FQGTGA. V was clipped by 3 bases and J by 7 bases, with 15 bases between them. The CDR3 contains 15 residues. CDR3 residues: CASSFPGTGSGELFF. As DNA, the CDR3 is TGTGCCAGCAGCTTCCCCGGGACCGGGAGCGGGGAGCTGTTTTTT.